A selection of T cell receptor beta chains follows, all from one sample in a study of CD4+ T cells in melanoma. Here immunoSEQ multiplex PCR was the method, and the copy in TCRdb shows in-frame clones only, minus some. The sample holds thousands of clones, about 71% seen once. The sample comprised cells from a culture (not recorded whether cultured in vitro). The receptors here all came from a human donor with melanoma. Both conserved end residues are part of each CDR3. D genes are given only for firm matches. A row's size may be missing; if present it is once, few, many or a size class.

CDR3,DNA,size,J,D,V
CASSLTGRADTQYF,TGCGCCAGCAGCTTGACGGGGCGGGCAGATACGCAGTATTTT,.,TRBJ2-3,.,TRBV5-1
CAISDKISSYEQYF,TGTGCCATCAGTGACAAGATTAGCTCCTACGAGCAGTACTTC,.,TRBJ2-7,.,TRBV10-3
CASSLVADTQYF,TGCGCCAGCAGCTTGGTAGCGGATACGCAGTATTTT,.,TRBJ2-3,.,TRBV5-1
CASRQSGTLYNEQFF,TGTGCCAGCAGACAATCCGGGACACTCTACAATGAGCAGTTCTTC,.,TRBJ2-1,.,TRBV6-4
CASSLAAGVLEQYF,TGCGCCAGCAGCTTGGCGGCAGGGGTTCTCGAGCAGTACTTC,once,TRBJ2-7,.,TRBV5-1
CASSAAGMGEQFF,TGTGCCAGCAGCGCGGCCGGAATGGGTGAGCAGTTCTTC,.,TRBJ2-1,.,TRBV5-6
CASSLRGSTEAFF,TGTGCCAGCAGCTTAAGGGGGTCCACTGAAGCTTTCTTT,few,TRBJ1-1,.,TRBV11-2
CASSLLGVREYNEQFF,TGTGCCAGTAGTCTGTTAGGTGTAAGGGAATACAATGAGCAGTTCTTC,once,TRBJ2-1,.,TRBV19
CASSSSGTGSYEQYF,TGTGCCAGCAGCTCCTCCGGGACAGGGTCCTACGAGCAGTACTTC,few,TRBJ2-7,TRBD1,TRBV7-9
CASSREGQGKTQYF,TGTGCCAGCTCTCGGGAGGGACAGGGGAAGACCCAGTACTTC,.,TRBJ2-5,TRBD1,TRBV18
CASSYLKGGSWTEAFF,TGTGCCAGCAGTTACCTAAAGGGGGGATCTTGGACTGAAGCTTTCTTT,.,TRBJ1-1,.,TRBV6-5
CASSRDWNTGELFF,TGTGCCAGCAGCCGGGACTGGAACACCGGGGAGCTGTTTTTT,.,TRBJ2-2,.,TRBV7-8
CSLQTGSGYTF,TGCAGCCTCCAGACGGGGTCTGGCTACACCTTC,.,TRBJ1-2,.,TRBV29-1
CASRIDRDGYTF,TGTGCCAGCAGAATCGACAGGGACGGCTACACCTTC,few,TRBJ1-2,TRBD1,TRBV2
CASDRGGRTDTQYF,TGTGCCAGCGACAGGGGAGGTAGGACAGATACGCAGTATTTT,.,TRBJ2-3,TRBD1,TRBV19
CASSPSTTGFGDTEAFF,TGTGCCAGCTCACCAAGCACAACAGGGTTCGGCGACACTGAAGCTTTCTTT,.,TRBJ1-1,.,TRBV18